The sequence of this T cell receptor (beta chain) was determined in a study of CD8+ T cells in alopecia areata. Study-level results: Whereas mice showed it more clearly, TCR sharing across patients was murkier, possibly because of HLA. More clonal than normal scalp was lesional scalp, particularly alopecia totalis/universalis.

Details on this clone: Its specificity is unknown.

Alopecia areata patients had lesional scalp punch biopsies and peripheral blood taken from them. Investigators sorted PBMCs to obtain both CD4+ and CD8+ T cells. This CDR3 is 17 amino acids long. Germline trimming cut 7 bases from V and 0 bases from J; bases unmatched to any gene: 13. The sequencing template was cDNA reverse transcribed from extracted RNA. Measured with immunoSEQ multiplex PCR; TCRdb has only the in-frame clones, and not every one. The top ten clones hold just over 5.5% of a sample with 65,000 to 100,000 clones, 51% of them seen once. This clonotype originated in a human donor with alopecia areata. The sequenced sample was NKG2D-high CD8+ T cells sorted from blood. This chain links TRBV23-1 with TRBJ2-5; TRBD1 matches 8 bases. TRBV23-1 is assigned to the ORF class and has an uncertain function. The CDR3 is CASTTCGDRPYQETQYF. The CDR3 DNA is TGCGCCAGCACCACCTGTGGGGACAGGCCCTACCAAGAGACCCAGTACTTC.